This T cell receptor beta chain was found in a study of T cells in Graves' hyperthyroidism and ophthalmopathy (dated 2019 in TCRdb). Study-level background: Peripheral blood samples were taken at the time of initial diagnosis, prior to any treatment. To identify distinguishing TCR V-J signatures, a discovery cohort of around 100 patients was used, comprising under 45 with Graves' ophthalmopathy and around 60 with stable Graves' hyperthyroidism. Whether ophthalmopathy could be predicted prospectively was tested in an independent validation cohort made up of 18 to 20 hyperthyroidism patients plus 17 patients who later progressed to ophthalmopathy. The 85 to 100 discovery patients were randomly split 7:3 into training and test sets. The study also compared thyroid tissue and blood T-cell repertoires from 5 to 7 Graves' hyperthyroidism patients. After sampling, hyperthyroidism patients received methimazole starting at 30 mg daily, and ophthalmopathy patients received high-dose intravenous methylprednisolone. The paper describes TCR Vbeta CDR3 sequencing of around 130 peripheral blood samples, made up of 43 ophthalmopathy patients, 70 to 75 hyperthyroidism patients and approximately 17 progressor patients.

A note on this clonotype: Its antigen remains undetermined. The record has no base qualities; no much larger clone is one base away.

V loses 4 bases of germline sequence and J loses 1 base, and the interval between the two ends is 11 bases. CDR1 and CDR2 (SGHVS, FQNEAQ) derive from the germline V gene. The cysteine opens and the phenylalanine closes a CDR3 of 14 amino acids. The read is trimmed to its CDR3 DNA, 42 bases read in frame from base 1. Amplification of TCR beta CDR3 regions was carried out from RNA transcripts. The first round of RT-PCR for the TCR CDR3 was performed with the HTBI primer set and the Qiagen OneStep RT-PCR kit. Libraries were constructed in a second round of multiplex PCR, after which size selection and purification were performed. Libraries were sequenced paired-end with 100 bp reads on an Illumina HiSeq2000. The authors' analysis ran thus. SOAPnuke was used to process the raw data, with reads discarded if the reads contained adapters or uncalled bases, had a mean Phred below 15, or lacked an exact constant-primer or identifier match. COPE v1.2.5 was used to merge the high-quality paired reads, and each unique nucleotide sequence was defined as a clonotype. MiTCR v1.1 was used to align clonotypes to the IMGT TRBV, TRBD and TRBJ reference segments. The analysis included only V-J combinations with a frequency above 0.0001, which together covered more than 98% of the repertoires. A TCS score was defined as the ratio of F50 (clonal expansion) to E x V (chaos), with BLOSUM62-based TCRdist applied between CDR3 peptides within each V-J. Welch's t-statistics and random forest reduced several hundred V-J features to 13, which were used in a naive Bayes classifier (R e1071). In-frame beta chains were kept once TCRdb had trimmed the public reads at Q25 with fastp and called clones with MiXCR. Each CDR3 protein gets just one entry, which takes the most common genes and DNA from the rows behind it. Clone size and V and J calls follow TCRdb, not the original study. The table for this sample lists about 720,000 distinct CDR3 sequences; approximately 19% of them were counted only once. Approximately 15% of the sample rests with the top ten.

What the work shows at the level of the full study, not this receptor alone: Most expanded thyroid clonotypes (frequency above 0.001) were also found in blood, which suggests that blood repertoires may mirror thyroid immune responses. Sample size was not statistically predetermined, and investigators were not blinded to group allocation. In cross-validation, a model built on a 13 V-J signature told ophthalmopathy apart from stable hyperthyroidism with just under 90% sensitivity and around 83% specificity, and in testing the same model reached 80%/75%. In validation, progression to ophthalmopathy was predicted by the model with 70% to 71% sensitivity and approximately 78% specificity, a median of 6.5 months before onset.

Hyperthyroidism patients were aged 18 to 65 years and newly diagnosed, with disease duration of less than 2 months. Exclusion was applied to patients with uncontrolled infections, other autoimmune diseases, pregnancy or lactation. Clinical symptoms, serum thyroxine and TRAb, thyroid ultrasound, and orbital computed tomography formed the basis for the diagnoses. Blood from progressor patients was drawn when they were first diagnosed with hyperthyroidism, before any ophthalmopathy symptoms appeared. PBMCs were separated from 10 ml of fresh peripheral blood using Ficoll-Paque density gradient centrifugation. Progressor patients were initially diagnosed with Graves' hyperthyroidism and developed ophthalmopathy during follow-up. Total RNA was extracted with Trizol reagent, and quality was checked on an Agilent 2100 Bioanalyzer.

Sequencing was done on a sample of blood. The TCR was taken from a woman aged 45 to 65 with Graves' hyperthyroidism that later progressed to Graves' ophthalmopathy. The sequence is built from TRBV7-8 and TRBJ2-7; the D gene cannot be resolved reliably. The encoded CDR3 is CASSSAHLSYEQYF. The nucleotides read TGTGCCAGCAGCTCAGCTCACCTATCCTACGAGCAGTACTTC.